The 26 T cell receptor beta chains below come from one sample, sequenced in a study of cytomegalovirus exposure and HLA in healthy donors. The PCR was carried out with 60 Vbeta primers and 13 Jbeta primers. Using immunoSEQ multiplex PCR, the repertoire was profiled, and TCRdb retains in-frame clones only, with some absent. This table has around 86,000 clones, about 80% appearing once. The sample comprised PBMCs. The origin of the receptors is a female donor in good health and CMV-seronegative.

V usage is TRBV7-2 and J usage is TRBJ1-2; 7 bases agree with TRBD1. Germline loops: CDR1 SGHTA, CDR2 FQGNSA. The CDR3 covers 14 residues. With V trimmed by 5 bases and J by 4 bases, 7 bases remained unmatched. The CDR3 region has the DNA TGTGCCAGCAGCCCCCAGGGGGGAAGCTATGGCTACACCTTC. Encoded protein: CASSPQGGSYGYTF.

The count of this clone is one. The V and J genes are TRBV5-4 and TRBJ2-4; maybe TRBD2 (6 bases). There are 14 residues in the CDR3. CDR1 is SGHNT and CDR2 is YYREEE in the germline V gene (reference sequence). Trimming took 2 bases from V and 2 from J, leaving 8 bases between them. The CDR3 loop reads CASSFGGSKNIQYF. CDR3 sequence (DNA): TGTGCCAGCAGCTTTGGGGGGTCCAAAAACATTCAGTACTTC.

The rearrangement uses TRBV7-2 and TRBJ1-1; D unclear. Trimming stripped 5 bases from V and 1 base from J, with 11 bases between. The germline V gene encodes CDR1 SGHTA and CDR2 FQGNSA. The CDR3 runs to 14 residues. The CDR3, as DNA: TGTGCCAGCAGCCCCATGAGGCCGAACACTGAAGCTTTCTTT. The encoded protein is CASSPMRPNTEAFF.

J is TRBJ2-3 and V is TRBV4-1; 13 nucleotides agree with TRBD2. The CDR3 runs 15 residues. CDR1 and CDR2 from the germline V gene are MGHRA and YSYEKL. The junction had 8 bases not matched to a gene; V was cut back by 0 bases and J by 14 bases. CDR3 amino acids: CASSQEGLAGVNGYF. In DNA, the CDR3 is TGCGCCAGCAGCCAAGAAGGACTAGCGGGGGTAAATGGGTATTTT.

The chain links TRBV6-1 to TRBJ2-7, with D possibly matching TRBD1 (6 bases). From germline, CDR1 is MNHNS and CDR2 SASEGT. V lost 2 bases, J lost 2 bases, and 13 bases lay in between. There are 15 residues in the CDR3. As DNA, the CDR3 is TGTGCCAGCAGTGAATCAACAGGGCCACCCTACGAGCAGTACTTC. It encodes CASSESTGPPYEQYF.

This clone was observed a single time. The J gene is TRBJ2-7, the V gene TRBV18, with a tentative D call TRBD1 (6 bases). This CDR3 region has 16 residues. CDR1 KGHSH and CDR2 LQKENI come from the germline V gene. Trimming removed 2 bases from V and 5 bases from J, with 19 bases in between. The CDR3 loop is CASSPKTSNRENEQYF. The CDR3 DNA sequence: TGTGCCAGCTCACCAAAGACCAGCAACAGGGAGAACGAGCAGTACTTC.

V usage is TRBV23-1 and J usage is TRBJ2-7; D perhaps matches TRBD1 (6 bases). TRBV23-1 is flagged as an ORF with uncertain function. The ends were cut back, 0 bases at V and 1 base at J, with 13 bases in the middle. This CDR3 contains 16 residues. The CDR3 DNA reads as TGCGCCAGCAGTCAATCGGGGGACACCTTTTCCTACGAGCAGTACTTC. Its translation: CASSQSGDTFSYEQYF.

J is TRBJ1-5 and V is TRBV7-6, with TRBD1 matching over 8 bases. Trimming took 5 bases from V and 7 from J; bases not matched to a gene: 13. Per germline, CDR1 SGHVS and CDR2 FNYEAQ. The CDR3 covers 16 residues. CDR3 sequence: CASSRNARGREQPQHF. As DNA, the CDR3 is TGTGCCAGCAGCCGTAACGCCAGGGGGCGAGAACAGCCCCAGCATTTT.

The V gene is TRBV5-4, the J gene TRBJ2-7; 11 positions agree with TRBD1. Germline CDR1 SGHNT, CDR2 YYREEE (reference sequence). This CDR3 is built from 17 residues. The ends lost 4 bases at V and 0 bases at J; junction bases unmatched: 9. The CDR3 is CASSPGTGGFSSYEQYF. In nucleotides, the CDR3 is TGTGCCAGCAGCCCCGGGACAGGGGGATTTAGCTCCTACGAGCAGTACTTC.

The chain couples TRBV28 to TRBJ2-7, with 8 bases aligning to TRBD2. The CDR3 covers 15 residues. Per germline, CDR1 MDHEN and CDR2 SYDVKM. The V and J ends lost 6 bases and 4 bases, in that order; junction bases with no gene match: 11. The DNA for the CDR3 is TGTGCCAGCAGCCCTTCGGGGGGGGGACTTTACGAGCAGTACTTC. Its protein is CASSPSGGGLYEQYF.

This clone was counted a single time. This chain links TRBV14 with TRBJ1-2; maybe TRBD1 (5 bases). The V gene lost 3 bases and the J gene lost 3 bases, with 11 bases spanning the gap. CDR1 and CDR2 (germline): SGHDN, FVKESK. This CDR3 is built from 14 residues. CDR3: CASSHPGMDYGYTF. The CDR3 DNA reads as TGTGCCAGCAGCCATCCAGGGATGGACTATGGCTACACCTTC. Full variable domain (remainder filled in from reference TRBV14 and TRBJ1-2): EAGVTQFPSHSVIEKGQTVTLRCDPISGHDNLYWYRRVMGKEIKFLLHFVKESKQDESGMPNNRFLAERTGGTYSTLKVQPAELEDSGVYFCASSHPGMDYGYTFGSGTRLTVV.

V gene TRBV28 combines with J gene TRBJ2-1; possible D gene TRBD1, 5 bases. Germline V CDR1 and CDR2: MDHEN, SYDVKM. This CDR3 spans 14 amino acids. V dropped 2 bases and J dropped 6 bases, with 11 bases sitting between them. The CDR3 DNA sequence: TGTGCCAGCAGTTTAGGGCAGGGTAGCAATGAGCAGTTCTTC. Amino acid sequence: CASSLGQGSNEQFF.

The rearrangement uses TRBV9 and TRBJ2-2; 11 nucleotides match TRBD2. The V gene's germline CDR1 is SGDLS and CDR2 YYNGEE. Trimming took 4 bases from V and 0 from J; bases not matched to a gene: 8. The CDR3 is 18 amino acids. The CDR3 reads CASSTLAGGAPNTGELFF. In DNA form, the CDR3 reads TGTGCCAGCAGCACTCTAGCGGGGGGCGCCCCGAACACCGGGGAGCTGTTTTTT.

The rearrangement uses TRBV6-5 and TRBJ2-7; perhaps TRBD1 as D (5 bases). The germline V gene encodes CDR1 MNHEY and CDR2 SVGAGI. V shed 5 bases and J shed 3 bases, with 17 bases lying between them. The CDR3 is made up of 15 amino acids. This chain's CDR3 is CASSIDTQGVYEQYF. The CDR3, as DNA: TGTGCCAGCAGTATAGACACTCAAGGGGTCTACGAGCAGTACTTC.

The chain recombines TRBV6-6 with TRBJ1-2; D not certain. CDR3 size: 16 residues. Trimming left V 0 bases short and J 6 bases short, with 17 bases between. Germline CDR1 is MNHNY and CDR2 is SVGAGI (reference sequence). The CDR3 reads CASSYSRDIPPHGYTF. The CDR3 nucleotides read TGTGCCAGCAGTTACTCGAGAGATATCCCCCCACATGGCTACACCTTC.

This clone was picked up one time. The V call is TRBV19, the J call TRBJ2-2; D is unresolved. Trimming shortened V by 1 base and J by 1 base, and 4 bases separated the two germline ends. CDR1 is LNHDA and CDR2 is SQIVND in the germline V gene (reference sequence). This CDR3 is built from 14 residues. CDR3 sequence reads: CASSIGRNTGELFF. DNA of the CDR3: TGTGCCAGTAGTATAGGCAGGAACACCGGGGAGCTGTTTTTT.

The V call is TRBV7-2, the J call TRBJ1-5, with a possible D match to TRBD1 (5 bases). Germline V gives CDR1 SGHTA, CDR2 FQGNSA. Between the trimmed V and J ends, which lost 4 bases and 3 bases, there was a span of 13 bases. This CDR3 has 15 residues. The CDR3 loop is CASSSLDKPNQPQHF. The CDR3 DNA follows: TGTGCCAGCAGCTCCCTGGACAAACCCAATCAGCCCCAGCATTTT.

This clone showed up just once. The J gene is TRBJ2-7, the V gene TRBV7-6, with TRBD2 matching over 9 bases. The CDR3 totals 16 residues. J lost 1 base, V lost 1 base, and 5 bases had no gene match. Germline-derived CDR1 and CDR2 are SGHVS and FNYEAQ. The CDR3 region has the DNA TGTGCCAGCAGCTTAGGGTCCCTAGCGGGGTCCTACGAGCAGTACTTC. Protein product: CASSLGSLAGSYEQYF. The entire variable domain, with the rest obtained from reference TRBV7-6 and TRBJ2-7, is as follows: GAGVSQSPRYKVTKRGQDVALRCDPISGHVSLYWYRQALGQGPEFLTYFNYEAQQDKSGLPNDRFSAERPEGSISTLTIQRTEQRDSAMYRCASSLGSLAGSYEQYFGPGTRLTVT.

This clone has a single count. The chain couples TRBV4-2 to TRBJ2-7; TRBD2 aligns across 7 bases. J lost 0 bases, V lost 2 bases, and 7 bases had no gene match. CDR1 is LGHNA, CDR2 YNFKEQ, per germline. The CDR3 runs to 16 residues. CDR3 in DNA: TGTGCCAGCAGCCAATCAACTAGCGACCCCTCCTACGAGCAGTACTTC. It yields the protein CASSQSTSDPSYEQYF.

The chain uses TRBV30 and TRBJ1-1; a weak D match, TRBD1 (5 bases). From germline, CDR1 is GTSNPN and CDR2 SVGIG (reference sequence). The V end was cut by 3 bases, the J end by 1 base, with 6 bases between. CDR3 length: 12 residues. The DNA for the CDR3 is TGTGCCTGGAGGGGGCAGAACACTGAAGCTTTCTTT. The encoded protein is CAWRGQNTEAFF.

The chain has TRBV5-1 and TRBJ1-4, with 7 positions matching TRBD1. The CDR3 loop spans 15 amino acids. Per the germline V gene, CDR1 is SGHRS and CDR2 is YFSETQ. V shed 3 bases and J 5 bases; nucleotides not matched to a gene: 7. The CDR3 sequence is CASSSAGQRNEKLFF. CDR3 coding DNA: TGCGCCAGCAGCTCCGCGGGACAGCGGAATGAAAAACTGTTTTTT.

The chain has TRBV30 and TRBJ2-5; TRBD2 agrees at 8 bases. The junction had 12 bases not matched to a gene; V was cut back by 4 bases and J by 5 bases. This CDR3 contains 15 residues. CDR1 and CDR2 (germline): GTSNPN, SVGIG (reference sequence). CDR3 in DNA: TGTGCCTGGAACCCGGGGGGGGGAAGTTTCGAGACCCAGTACTTC. Protein product: CAWNPGGGSFETQYF. The full variable domain, completed using reference TRBV30 and TRBJ2-5, is SQTIHQWPATLVQPVGSPLSLECTVEGTSNPNLYWYRQAAGRGLQLLFYSVGIGQISSEVPQNLSASRPQDRQFILSSKKLLLSDSGFYLCAWNPGGGSFETQYFGPGTRLLVL.

This clone was detected once. The CDR3 here is CASSEGGHSNQPQHF. The CDR3 bases are TGTGCCAGTAGCGAAGGGGGCCATAGCAATCAGCCCCAGCATTTT. This chain links TRBV19 with TRBJ1-5, with 7 positions matching TRBD1. V lost 6 bases, J lost 0 bases, and 5 bases stayed unmatched. The CDR3 length is 15 residues. Germline CDR1 reads LNHDA; CDR2 reads SQIVND (reference sequence).

V and J are TRBV4-3 and TRBJ1-2, with 8 bases fitting TRBD1. Per germline, CDR1 LGHNA and CDR2 YSLEER. V lost 1 base and J lost 2; bases outside the gene matches: 3. This CDR3 has 15 amino acids. Here the CDR3 reads CASSQGQGSNYGYTF. The CDR3 region has the DNA TGCGCCAGCAGCCAAGGACAGGGGAGCAACTATGGCTACACCTTC.

The CDR3 spells CAWAPGLKETQYF. As DNA, the CDR3 is TGTGCCTGGGCCCCGGGACTTAAAGAGACCCAGTACTTC. The chain is built from TRBV30 and TRBJ2-5; perhaps TRBD2 as D (6 bases). Trimming pared 5 bases from V and 3 bases from J, leaving 13 bases between. The germline V gene encodes CDR1 GTSNPN and CDR2 SVGIG (reference sequence). This CDR3 is 13 amino acids long.

V and J are TRBV6-4 and TRBJ2-7, with TRBD2 matching 9 bases. CDR3 size: 14 residues. V dropped 2 bases and J dropped 2; count of bases not matched to a gene: 1. Germline-derived CDR1 and CDR2 are MRHNA and SNTAGT. In nucleotides, the CDR3 is TGTGCCAGCAGTGACATAGCGGGAGCCTACGAGCAGTACTTC. Translating it yields CASSDIAGAYEQYF.